This passage covers 3 T cell receptor beta chains from one sample sequenced in a study of identical twins. In TCRdb, the 5' RACE reads were re-called with MiXCR into one record per CDR3 protein. The sample yields more than 1.5 million distinct CDR3 sequences, about 32% seen once. Sequenced input: cord blood. Every receptor here comes from a newborn girl in good health.

In the case of this clonotype: Since a much larger clone is just one base distant, this may be a read error. The gene calls are TRBV10-3 and TRBJ2-4, with no clear D. V was cut by 3 bases and J by 0 bases, with 6 bases left in between. The length of the CDR3 is 14 residues. Germline CDR1 and CDR2: ENHRY and SYGVKD. CDR3 amino acids: CAISDGLAKNIQYF. CDR3 sequence (DNA): TGTGCCATCAGTGACGGTCTAGCCAAAAACATTCAGTACTTC.

The table lists this clonotype with a few counts. J is TRBJ2-5 and V is TRBV6-1, with TRBD2 identical over 7 bases. This CDR3 contains 13 residues. Looked up from germline, CDR1 is MNHNS and CDR2 is SASEGT. Trimming took 7 bases from V and 1 from J; bases not matched to a gene: 3. The CDR3 coding sequence is TGTGCCAGCACCAGGACTAGCCAAGAGACCCAGTACTTC. Its translation: CASTRTSQETQYF.

J is TRBJ2-5 and V is TRBV7-2; tentatively, D is TRBD2 (6 bases). This CDR3 spans 14 amino acids. The V and J ends lost 4 bases and 11 bases respectively, with 20 bases between them. From germline, CDR1 is SGHTA and CDR2 FQGNSA. In nucleotides, the CDR3 is TGTGCCAGCAGCTCCGGGACTCTATACAATGAGCAGTACTTC. This gives the protein CASSSGTLYNEQYF.